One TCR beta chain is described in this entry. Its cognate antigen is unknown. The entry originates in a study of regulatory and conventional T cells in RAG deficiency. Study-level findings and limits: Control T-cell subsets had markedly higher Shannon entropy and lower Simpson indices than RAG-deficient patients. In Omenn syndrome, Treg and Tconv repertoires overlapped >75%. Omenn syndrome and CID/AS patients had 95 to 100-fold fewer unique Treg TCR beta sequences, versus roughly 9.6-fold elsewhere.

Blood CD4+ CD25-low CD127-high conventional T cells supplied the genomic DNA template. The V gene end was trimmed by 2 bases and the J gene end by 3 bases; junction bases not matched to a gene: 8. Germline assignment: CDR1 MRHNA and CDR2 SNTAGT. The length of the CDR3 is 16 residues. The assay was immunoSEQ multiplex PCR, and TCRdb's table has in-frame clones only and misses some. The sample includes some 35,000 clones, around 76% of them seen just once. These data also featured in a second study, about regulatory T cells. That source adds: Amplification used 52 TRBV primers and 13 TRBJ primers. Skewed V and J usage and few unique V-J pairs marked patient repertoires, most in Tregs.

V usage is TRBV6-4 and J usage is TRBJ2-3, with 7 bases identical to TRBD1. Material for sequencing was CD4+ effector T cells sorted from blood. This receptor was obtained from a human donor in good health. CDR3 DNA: TGTGCCAGCAGTGACACCCTAGAGGGGGCGACAGATACGCAGTATTTT. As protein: CASSDTLEGATDTQYF.